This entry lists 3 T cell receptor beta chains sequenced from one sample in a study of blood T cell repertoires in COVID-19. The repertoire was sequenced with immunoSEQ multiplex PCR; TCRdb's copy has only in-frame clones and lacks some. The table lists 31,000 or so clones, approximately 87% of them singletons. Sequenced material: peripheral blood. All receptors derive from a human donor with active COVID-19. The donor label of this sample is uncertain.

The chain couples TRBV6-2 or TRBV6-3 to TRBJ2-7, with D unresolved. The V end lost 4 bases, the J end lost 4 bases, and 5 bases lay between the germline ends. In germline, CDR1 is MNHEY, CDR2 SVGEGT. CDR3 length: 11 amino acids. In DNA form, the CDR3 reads TGTGCCAGCAGTTCCCTTTACGAGCAGTACTTC. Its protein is CASSSLYEQYF.

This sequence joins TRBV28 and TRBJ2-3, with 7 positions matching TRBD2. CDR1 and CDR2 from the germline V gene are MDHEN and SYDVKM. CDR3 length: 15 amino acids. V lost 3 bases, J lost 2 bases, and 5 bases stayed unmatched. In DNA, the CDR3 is TGTGCCAGCAGTTTTCCTAGCGGCCACACAGATACGCAGTATTTT. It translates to CASSFPSGHTDTQYF.

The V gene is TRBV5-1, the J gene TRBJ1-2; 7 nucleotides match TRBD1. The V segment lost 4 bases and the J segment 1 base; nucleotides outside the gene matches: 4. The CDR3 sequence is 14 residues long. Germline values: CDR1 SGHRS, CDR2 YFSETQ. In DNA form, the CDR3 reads TGCGCCAGCAGCGCGGGGACAGTTAACTATGGCTACACCTTC. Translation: CASSAGTVNYGYTF. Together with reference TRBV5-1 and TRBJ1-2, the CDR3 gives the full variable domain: KAGVTQTPRYLIKTRGQQVTLSCSPISGHRSVSWYQQTPGQGLQFLFEYFSETQRNKGNFPGRFSGRQFSNSRSEMNVSTLELGDSALYLCASSAGTVNYGYTFGSGTRLTVV.